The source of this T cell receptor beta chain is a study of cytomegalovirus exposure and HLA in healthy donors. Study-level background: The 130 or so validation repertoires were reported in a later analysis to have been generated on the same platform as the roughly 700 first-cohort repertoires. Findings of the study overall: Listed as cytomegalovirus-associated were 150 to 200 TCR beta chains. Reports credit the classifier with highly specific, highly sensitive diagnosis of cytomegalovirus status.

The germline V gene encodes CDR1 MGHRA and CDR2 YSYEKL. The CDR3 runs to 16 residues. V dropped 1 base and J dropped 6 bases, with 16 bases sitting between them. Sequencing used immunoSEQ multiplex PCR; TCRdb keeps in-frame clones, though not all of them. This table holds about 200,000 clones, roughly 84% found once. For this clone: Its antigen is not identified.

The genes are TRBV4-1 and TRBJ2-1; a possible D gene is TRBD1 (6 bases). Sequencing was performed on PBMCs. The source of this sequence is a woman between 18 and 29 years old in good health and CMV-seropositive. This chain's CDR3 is CASSQGTVLRANEQFF. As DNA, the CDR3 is TGCGCCAGCAGCCAAGGGACAGTCCTTAGGGCCAATGAGCAGTTCTTC.